These 11 T cell receptor beta chains came from one sample sequenced in a study of graft-versus-host responses after intestinal transplantation (dated by TCRdb to the early 2020s). No cognate antigen is known for these TCRs. Reading the label with the study, this specimen's time point is: cells obtained before transplantation from donor or recipient. Libraries were prepared through the immunoSEQ multiplex PCR assay. This is the immuneACCESS table as TCRdb keeps it, with only in-frame sequences that have V and J called. A part of the clones is gone; compared with another copy, unresolved V genes explain less than half, and the rest is unexplained. The sample table records approximately 110,000 clones; roughly nine tenths of these occur just once. About 0.2% of the sample is taken by the ten largest. The sequencing here drew on unstimulated CD4+ T cells sorted from spleen or lymph node cells, taken before transplant. The receptor set was obtained from a human donor who was the organ donor for an intestinal transplant.

The V and J genes are TRBV25-1 and TRBJ1-2; tentative D call: TRBD1 (6 bases). The ends were cut back, 5 bases at V and 2 bases at J, with 9 bases in the middle. CDR3 size: 13 residues. Looked up from germline, CDR1 is MGHDK and CDR2 is SYGVNS. The CDR3, as DNA: TGTGCCAGCAGTCCTGGACAGAACTATGGCTACACCTTC. It is translated as CASSPGQNYGYTF.

This chain uses TRBV2 with TRBJ2-1, with D possibly being TRBD2 (5 bases). This CDR3 contains 12 residues. Germline V gene lookup returns CDR1 SNHLY and CDR2 FYNNEI. V lost 9 bases to trimming and J lost 8 bases, with 14 bases between them. The CDR3 loop is CASGGVDYEQFF. The CDR3 DNA follows: TGTGCCAGTGGTGGTGTGGACTATGAGCAGTTCTTC.

The J gene is TRBJ2-5, the V gene TRBV15; D is unresolved. CDR1 is LNHNV, CDR2 YYDKDF, per germline (reference sequence). CDR3 length: 14 residues. The V end lost 1 base, the J end lost 1 base, and 7 bases lay between the germline ends. This CDR3 is CATSRGPVQETQYF. The DNA for the CDR3 is TGTGCCACCAGCAGAGGGCCAGTCCAAGAGACCCAGTACTTC.

The chain is built from TRBV19 and TRBJ2-7; 7 nucleotides align to TRBD1. The CDR3 contains 14 residues. Germline V gives CDR1 LNHDA, CDR2 SQIVND (reference sequence). The junction had 5 bases not matched to a gene; V was cut back by 6 bases and J by 0 bases. The CDR3 loop reads CASSNRGNSYEQYF. As DNA, the CDR3 is TGTGCCAGTAGCAACAGGGGAAACTCCTACGAGCAGTACTTC. Variable domain in full (rest from reference TRBV19 and TRBJ2-7): DGGITQSPKYLFRKEGQNVTLSCEQNLNHDAMYWYRQDPGQGLRLIYYSQIVNDFQKGDIAEGYSVSREKKESFPLTVTSAQKNPTAFYLCASSNRGNSYEQYFGPGTRLTVT.

J is TRBJ2-7 and V is TRBV6-1, with 8 bases aligning to TRBD1. Germline V gene sequence: CDR1 MNHNS, CDR2 SASEGT. The CDR3 is 13 amino acids. V lost 10 bases and J lost 6; bases outside the gene matches: 11. CDR3 region: CATQYGQGLEQYF. CDR3 bases: TGTGCCACCCAGTATGGACAGGGTCTCGAGCAGTACTTC.

The genes are TRBV27 and TRBJ1-2; 7 nucleotides agree with TRBD1. CDR3 length: 15 amino acids. The germline CDR1 and CDR2 sequences are MNHEY and SMNVEV (reference sequence). Trimming took 5 bases from V and 1 from J; bases not matched to a gene: 7. The CDR3 spells CASSQQGWNNYGYTF. DNA of the CDR3: TGTGCCAGCAGTCAACAGGGGTGGAATAACTATGGCTACACCTTC.

This clone was seen just once. The chain links TRBV5-4 to TRBJ1-3, with no clear D. The CDR3 runs to 15 residues. Germline loops: CDR1 SGHNT, CDR2 YYREEE (reference sequence). V was trimmed by 0 bases and J by 0 bases, leaving 7 bases between them. CDR3 DNA: TGTGCCAGCAGCTTGGACGCCCACTCTGGAAACACCATATATTTT. This sequence encodes CASSLDAHSGNTIYF.

This sequence joins TRBV7-2 and TRBJ2-7; possible D gene TRBD1, 6 bases. Per the germline V gene, CDR1 is SGHTA and CDR2 is FQGNSA. V lost 5 bases and J 1 base, leaving 15 bases between the germline ends. This CDR3 has 15 amino acids. The CDR3 DNA is TGTGCCAGCAGCACCCAGGACAGTGTGTCCTACGAGCAGTACTTC. This encodes CASSTQDSVSYEQYF.

V and J are TRBV7-9 and TRBJ1-2; D ambiguous. Between the trimmed V and J ends, which lost 0 bases and 4 bases, there was a span of 6 bases. CDR3 length equals 13 residues. The germline gives CDR1 SEHNR, CDR2 FQNEAQ (reference sequence). The CDR3, as DNA: TGTGCCAGCAGCTTAGCCGTTACCTATGGCTACACCTTC. This encodes CASSLAVTYGYTF.

The CDR3 DNA reads TGTGCCAGCAGCTTGGGGTACGGGGCCGCCACTGAAGCTTTCTTT. As protein: CASSLGYGAATEAFF. This chain links TRBV5-6 with TRBJ1-1, with D perhaps matching TRBD1 (5 bases). With 0 bases removed from V and 4 bases from J, the gap between germline ends came to 13 bases. CDR1 and CDR2 from the germline V gene are SGHDT and YYEEEE. This CDR3 comprises 15 residues.

This chain uses TRBV6-6 with TRBJ2-7; 7 bases match TRBD2. V was clipped by 5 bases and J by 4 bases; unmatched bases: 5. Germline V gene sequence: CDR1 MNHNY, CDR2 SVGAGI (reference sequence). The CDR3 covers 13 residues. The CDR3 sequence: CASSRTSRYEQYF. The CDR3, as DNA: TGTGCCAGCAGTCGGACTAGTAGGTACGAGCAGTACTTC.